This T cell receptor beta chain was obtained from a study of shared clonotypes between healthy human individuals. As for this clone: The antigen is not known.

Measured with immunoSEQ multiplex PCR; TCRdb has only the in-frame clones, and not every one. The data contain roughly 2.5 million clones, around 90% of them singletons. Study results and limitations: A few donors had 5% to 6.5% of their naive CD4 clonotypes in common. Apart from blood, nothing was sampled; tissue repertoires likely differ. Clonotypes shared by all four donors outscored non-shared clonotypes in generation probability.

Sample: naive CD4+ T cells sorted from blood. Subset of the sample: CD45RA+ positively selected. The TCR sequence derives from a man aged 18 to 35 in good health.

CDR3 protein: CASSIPRGGSDTQYF. CDR3 coding DNA: TGTGCCAGTAGTATTCCAAGGGGGGGATCCGATACGCAGTATTTT. The rearrangement joins TRBV19 to TRBJ2-3; perhaps TRBD2 as D (7 bases). Trimming took 3 bases from V and 6 from J, leaving 16 bases between them. The germline V gene encodes CDR1 LNHDA and CDR2 SQIVND (reference sequence). This CDR3 is built from 15 residues.